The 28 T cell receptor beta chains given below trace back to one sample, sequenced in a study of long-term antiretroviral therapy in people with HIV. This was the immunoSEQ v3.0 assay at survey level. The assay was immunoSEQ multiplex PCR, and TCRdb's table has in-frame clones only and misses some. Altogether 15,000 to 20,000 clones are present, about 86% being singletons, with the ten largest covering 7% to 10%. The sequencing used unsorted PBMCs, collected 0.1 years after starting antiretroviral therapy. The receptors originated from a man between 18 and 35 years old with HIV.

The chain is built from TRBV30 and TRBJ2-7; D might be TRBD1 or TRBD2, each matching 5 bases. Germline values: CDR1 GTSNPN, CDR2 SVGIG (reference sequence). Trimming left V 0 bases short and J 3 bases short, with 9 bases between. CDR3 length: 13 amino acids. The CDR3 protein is CAWSVGDGYEQYF. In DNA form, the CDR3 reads TGTGCCTGGAGTGTCGGGGACGGCTACGAGCAGTACTTC. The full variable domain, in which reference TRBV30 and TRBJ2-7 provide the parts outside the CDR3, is SQTIHQWPATLVQPVGSPLSLECTVEGTSNPNLYWYRQAAGRGLQLLFYSVGIGQISSEVPQNLSASRPQDRQFILSSKKLLLSDSGFYLCAWSVGDGYEQYFGPGTRLTVT.

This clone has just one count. As DNA, the CDR3 is TGTGCCAGCAGCTTACGAACAGCTAATGAAAAACTGTTTTTT. Protein product: CASSLRTANEKLFF. This chain links TRBV13 with TRBJ1-4; D is undetermined. Germline V gene data show CDR1 as PRHDT and CDR2 as FYEKMQ (reference sequence). CDR3 length: 14 amino acids. V lost 2 bases and J 3 bases, leaving 7 bases between the germline ends.

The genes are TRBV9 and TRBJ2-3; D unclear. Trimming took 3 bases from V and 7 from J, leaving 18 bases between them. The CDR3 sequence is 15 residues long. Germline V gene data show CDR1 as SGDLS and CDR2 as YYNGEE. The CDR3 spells CASSGTGHPHNTQYF. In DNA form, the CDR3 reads TGTGCCAGCAGCGGCACCGGGCACCCGCACAATACGCAGTATTTT.

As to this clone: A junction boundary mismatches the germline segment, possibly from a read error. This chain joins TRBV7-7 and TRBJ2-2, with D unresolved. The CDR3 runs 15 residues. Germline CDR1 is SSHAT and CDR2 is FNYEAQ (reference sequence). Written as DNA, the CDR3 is TGTGCTAGCAGCTTTTCTCACTCCCAGGCCGGGGAGCTGTTTTTT. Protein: CASSFSHSQAGELFF.

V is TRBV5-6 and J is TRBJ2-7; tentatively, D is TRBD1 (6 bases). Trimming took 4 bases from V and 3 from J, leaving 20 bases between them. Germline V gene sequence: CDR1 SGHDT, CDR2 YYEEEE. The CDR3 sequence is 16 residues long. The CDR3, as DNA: TGTGCCAGCAGCCTTTACCTCGGGACACTCCTCTACGAGCAGTACTTC. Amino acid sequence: CASSLYLGTLLYEQYF.

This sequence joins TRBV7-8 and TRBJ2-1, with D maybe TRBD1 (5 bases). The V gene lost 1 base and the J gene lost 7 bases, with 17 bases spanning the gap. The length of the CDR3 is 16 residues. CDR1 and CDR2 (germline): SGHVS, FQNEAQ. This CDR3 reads CASSLVTGRTLNEQFF. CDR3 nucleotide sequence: TGTGCCAGCAGCTTAGTTACAGGCCGTACGCTTAATGAGCAGTTCTTC.

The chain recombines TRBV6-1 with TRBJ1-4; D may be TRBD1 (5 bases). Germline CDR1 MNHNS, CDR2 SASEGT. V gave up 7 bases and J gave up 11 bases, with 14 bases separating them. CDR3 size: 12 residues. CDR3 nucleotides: TGTGCCAGCAAGGATGGCGGGGACAAACTGTTTTTT. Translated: CASKDGGDKLFF.

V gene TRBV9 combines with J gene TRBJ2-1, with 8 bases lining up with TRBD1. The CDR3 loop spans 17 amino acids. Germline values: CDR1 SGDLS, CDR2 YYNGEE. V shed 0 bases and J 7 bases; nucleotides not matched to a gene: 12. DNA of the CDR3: TGTGCCAGCAGCGTAGAAGGGACAGGCGCGGGACCAAATGAGCAGTTCTTC. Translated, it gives CASSVEGTGAGPNEQFF.

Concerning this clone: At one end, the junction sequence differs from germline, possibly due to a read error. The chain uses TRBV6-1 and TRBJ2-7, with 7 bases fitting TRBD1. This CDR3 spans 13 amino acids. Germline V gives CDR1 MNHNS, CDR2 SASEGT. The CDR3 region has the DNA TGTGCCAGCAGAGAAGGGGGCCTCTACGAGCAGTACTTC. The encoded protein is CASREGGLYEQYF.

The CDR3 region is CASSQEGAGLAQHF. The CDR3 nucleotides are TGTGCCAGCAGCCAAGAGGGGGCTGGGTTGGCCCAGCATTTT. V is TRBV4-2 and J is TRBJ1-5; tentative D call: TRBD1 (6 bases). The germline V gene encodes CDR1 LGHNA and CDR2 YNFKEQ. The length of the CDR3 is 14 residues. V lost 0 bases, J lost 11 bases, and 14 bases lay in between.

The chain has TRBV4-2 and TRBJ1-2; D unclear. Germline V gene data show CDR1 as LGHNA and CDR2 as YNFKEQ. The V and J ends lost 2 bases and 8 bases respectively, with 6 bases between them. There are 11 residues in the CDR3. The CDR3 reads CASSQKVGYTF. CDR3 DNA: TGTGCCAGCAGCCAAAAAGTGGGCTACACCTTC.

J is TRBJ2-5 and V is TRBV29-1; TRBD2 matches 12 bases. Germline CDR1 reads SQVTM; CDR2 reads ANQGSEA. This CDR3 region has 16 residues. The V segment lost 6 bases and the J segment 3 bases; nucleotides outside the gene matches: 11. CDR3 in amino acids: CSVDGTSGQKEETQYF. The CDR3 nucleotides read TGCAGCGTAGACGGGACTAGCGGGCAGAAAGAAGAGACCCAGTACTTC. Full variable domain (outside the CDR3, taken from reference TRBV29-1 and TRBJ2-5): SAVISQKPSRDICQRGTSLTIQCQVDSQVTMMFWYRQQPGQSLTLIATANQGSEATYESGFVIDKFPISRPNLTFSTLTVSNMSPEDSSIYLCSVDGTSGQKEETQYFGPGTRLLVL.

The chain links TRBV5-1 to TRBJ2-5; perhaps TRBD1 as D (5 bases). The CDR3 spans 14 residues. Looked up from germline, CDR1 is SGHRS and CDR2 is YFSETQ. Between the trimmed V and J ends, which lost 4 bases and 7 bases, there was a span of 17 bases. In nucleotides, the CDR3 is TGCGCCAGCAGCCTAGGACATTCCCCCGGGACCCAGTACTTC. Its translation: CASSLGHSPGTQYF.

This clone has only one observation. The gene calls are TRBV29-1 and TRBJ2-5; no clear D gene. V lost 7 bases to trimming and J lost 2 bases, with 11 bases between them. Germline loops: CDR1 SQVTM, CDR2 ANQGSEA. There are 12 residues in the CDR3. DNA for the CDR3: TGCAGCGCGAGCCCTGAACAAGAGACCCAGTACTTC. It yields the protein CSASPEQETQYF.

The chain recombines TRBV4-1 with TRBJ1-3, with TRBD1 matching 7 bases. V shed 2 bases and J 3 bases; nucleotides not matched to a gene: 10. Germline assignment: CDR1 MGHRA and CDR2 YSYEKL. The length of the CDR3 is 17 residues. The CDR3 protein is CASSQLLRGRSGNTIYF. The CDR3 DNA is TGCGCCAGCAGCCAACTACTCAGGGGGAGAAGTGGAAACACCATATATTTT.

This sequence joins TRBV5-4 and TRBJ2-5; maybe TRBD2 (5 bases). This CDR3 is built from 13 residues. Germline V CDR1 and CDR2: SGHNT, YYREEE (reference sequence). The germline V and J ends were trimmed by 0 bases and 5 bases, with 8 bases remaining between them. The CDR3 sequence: CASSLDGGETQYF. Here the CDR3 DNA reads TGTGCCAGCAGCTTGGATGGCGGGGAGACCCAGTACTTC.

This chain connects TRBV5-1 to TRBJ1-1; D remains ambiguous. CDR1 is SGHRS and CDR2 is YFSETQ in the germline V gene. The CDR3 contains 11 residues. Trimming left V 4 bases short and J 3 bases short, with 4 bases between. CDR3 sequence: CASSIDTEAFF. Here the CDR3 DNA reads TGCGCCAGCAGCATCGACACTGAAGCTTTCTTT.

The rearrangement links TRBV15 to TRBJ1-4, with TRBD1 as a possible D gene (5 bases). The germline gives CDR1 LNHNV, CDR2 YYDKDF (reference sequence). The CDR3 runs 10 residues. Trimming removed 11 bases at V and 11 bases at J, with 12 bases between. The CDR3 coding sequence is TGTGCCTCCGGGGACCGTAAACTGTTTTTT. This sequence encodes CASGDRKLFF.

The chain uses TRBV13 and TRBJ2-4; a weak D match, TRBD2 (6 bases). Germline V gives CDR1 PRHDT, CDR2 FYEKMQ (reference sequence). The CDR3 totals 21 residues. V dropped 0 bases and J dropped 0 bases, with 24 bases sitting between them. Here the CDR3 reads CASSLGEGGASIVLAKNIQYF. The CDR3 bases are TGTGCCAGCAGCTTAGGAGAGGGAGGAGCGTCCATTGTCCTAGCCAAAAACATTCAGTACTTC.

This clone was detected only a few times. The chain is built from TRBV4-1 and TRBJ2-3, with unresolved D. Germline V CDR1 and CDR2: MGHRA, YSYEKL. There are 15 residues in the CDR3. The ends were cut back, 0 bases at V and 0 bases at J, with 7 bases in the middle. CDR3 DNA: TGCGCCAGCAGCCAAGAGGGGTATAGCACAGATACGCAGTATTTT. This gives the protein CASSQEGYSTDTQYF.

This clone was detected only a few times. In DNA form, the CDR3 reads TGTGCCAGCAGTTACGATCAGACAGTAACGTACTTC. It codes for CASSYDQTVTYF. The genes are TRBV6-5 and TRBJ2-7; TRBD1 is a possible D gene (5 bases). V gave up 2 bases and J gave up 12 bases, with 14 bases separating them. The CDR3 length is 12 residues. Per germline, CDR1 MNHEY and CDR2 SVGAGI.

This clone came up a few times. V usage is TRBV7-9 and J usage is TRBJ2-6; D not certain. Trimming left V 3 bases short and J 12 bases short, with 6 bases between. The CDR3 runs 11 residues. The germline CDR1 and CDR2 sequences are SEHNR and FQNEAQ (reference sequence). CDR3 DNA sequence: TGTGCCAGCAGCTTTTCCCCCGTCCTGACTTTC. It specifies CASSFSPVLTF.

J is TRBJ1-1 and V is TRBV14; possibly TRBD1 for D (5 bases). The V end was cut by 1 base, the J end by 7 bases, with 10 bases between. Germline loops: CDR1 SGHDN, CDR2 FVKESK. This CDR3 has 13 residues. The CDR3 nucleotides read TGTGCCAGCAGCCAAGCAGGGCAAATTGAAGCTTTCTTT. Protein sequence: CASSQAGQIEAFF.

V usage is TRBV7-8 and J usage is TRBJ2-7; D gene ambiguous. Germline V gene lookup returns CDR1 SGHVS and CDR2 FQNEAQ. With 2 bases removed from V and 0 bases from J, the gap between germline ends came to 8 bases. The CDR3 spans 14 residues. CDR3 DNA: TGTGCCAGCAGCTTAAAACGGTTCTCCTACGAGCAGTACTTC. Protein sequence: CASSLKRFSYEQYF.

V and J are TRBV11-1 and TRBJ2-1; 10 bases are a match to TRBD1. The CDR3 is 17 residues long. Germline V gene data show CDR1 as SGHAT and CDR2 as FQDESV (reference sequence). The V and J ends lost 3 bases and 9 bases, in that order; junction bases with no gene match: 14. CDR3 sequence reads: CASSFADRQGATGEQFF. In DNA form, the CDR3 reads TGTGCCAGCAGCTTCGCGGACCGACAGGGGGCCACGGGTGAGCAGTTCTTC.

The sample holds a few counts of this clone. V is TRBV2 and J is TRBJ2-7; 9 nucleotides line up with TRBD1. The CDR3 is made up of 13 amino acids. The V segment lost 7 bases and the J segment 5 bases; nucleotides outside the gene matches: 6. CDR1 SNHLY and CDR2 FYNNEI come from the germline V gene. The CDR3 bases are TGTGCCAGCATGATAACAGGGGGCAACGAGCAGTACTTC. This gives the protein CASMITGGNEQYF.

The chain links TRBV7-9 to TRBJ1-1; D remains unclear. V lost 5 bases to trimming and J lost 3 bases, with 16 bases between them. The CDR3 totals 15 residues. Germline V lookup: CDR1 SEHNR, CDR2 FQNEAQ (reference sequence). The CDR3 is CASSRSRRVDTEAFF. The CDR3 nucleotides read TGTGCCAGCAGCCGCTCGAGGAGGGTTGACACTGAAGCTTTCTTT.

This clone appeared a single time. The CDR3 coding sequence is TGTGCCAGCAGCGTAGAGGGAGGGCCCCAGCATTTT. This encodes CASSVEGGPQHF. V and J are TRBV9 and TRBJ1-5; D not certain. CDR3 size: 12 residues. Germline assignment: CDR1 SGDLS and CDR2 YYNGEE. V gave up 0 bases and J gave up 9 bases, with 7 bases separating them.